This T cell receptor (beta chain) was documented in a study of post-analysis software for immune sequencing data. Findings of the study overall: TRBV segments more frequent in patients than in controls numbered five and included TRBV5-6, TRBV5-1 and TRBV20-1. Under the F measure, samples that were prepared in one batch clustered strongly together. Significantly lower normalized Chao1 diversity was found in patients with multiple sclerosis relative to controls.

Unique molecular identifiers were built into the TCR beta cDNA libraries. T cells numbering about 1 to 11 million yielded some 520,000 cDNA molecules. Each CDR3 protein is one row after TCRdb ran MiXCR on the PCR reads. This sample has a few hundred thousand distinct CDR3 sequences, with roughly 35% found just once. This clonotype was detected only a few times. Its antigen is not identified. With 0 bases removed from V and 0 bases from J, the gap between germline ends came to 7 bases. The CDR3 runs 14 residues. Germline V gives CDR1 SGHDT, CDR2 YYEEEE. This receptor was identified in a girl aged 10 to 17 with multiple sclerosis. Material: blood. The chain uses TRBV5-6 and TRBJ2-7; no clear D. The CDR3 sequence: CASSLGVLSYEQYF. CDR3 DNA sequence: TGTGCCAGCAGCTTGGGGGTCCTCTCCTACGAGCAGTACTTC.